The 16 T cell receptor delta chains below all came from one sample that was sequenced in a study of γδ T cells in repeated Plasmodium falciparum infection. Vgamma9/Vdelta2+ and Vdelta2-negative gammadelta T cells were flow-sorted from PBMC for bulk sequencing. TCRdb re-called clones from the multiplex PCR reads using CATT. The profile shows around 49,000 delta-chain clones, roughly 2% of them singletons. The sequencing sample was made of gamma-delta T cells from blood. Every receptor here comes from a pool of human donors (malaria-infected and uninfected, not separated).

This clone occurred a few times. TCRdb's protein for this DNA is that of a much larger clone and differs from the translation at residue 21, likely a read error; the protein shown is the DNA translation. The gene calls are TRDV1 and TRDJ1; 7 bases line up with TRDD3. The J gene is absent in TCRdb and was assigned here via DNA matching to germline. The CDR3 runs 25 residues. In germline, CDR1 is TSWWSYY, CDR2 QGS. The CDR3 DNA sequence: TGTGCTCTTGGGGAACTTCGCCGGTTTCCTGCAAAGGTGGGGGGGATTGGGGAGAACACCGGTAAACTCATCTTT. Amino acids: CALGELRRFPAKVGGIGENTGKLIF.

Details on this clone: The protein in TCRdb stems from a much larger clone and differs at residue 16 from this DNA's translation, likely a read error; here the protein is translated from the DNA. CDR3 sequence (DNA): TGTGCCTTTAGCTTTATAGAGACGGCCTACATCTTCTGGGGGGACATCGATAAACTCATCTTT. Its translation: CAFSFIETAYIFWGDIDKLIF. The chain links TRDV3 to TRDJ1; 7 bases fit TRDD3. TCRdb records no J gene; here it was assigned by comparing the DNA to germline. The CDR3 is made up of 21 amino acids. Germline assignment: CDR1 TVYSNPD and CDR2 GDNSRS (reference sequence). V shed 0 bases and J 4 bases; nucleotides not matched to a gene: 29.

This clone came up many times. This DNA translates differently at residue 5 from the TCRdb protein, which is that of a much larger clone; a read error is likely, and the protein shown is the DNA's own translation. The chain recombines TRDV2 with TRDJ3; D is possibly TRDD3 (6 bases). The J gene, absent from TCRdb, was called here by matching the DNA to germline. V lost 3 bases, J lost 0 bases, and 17 bases lay in between. The CDR3 extends over 19 amino acids. Germline assignment: CDR1 GEAIGNYY and CDR2 EKD. CDR3 sequence: CACDAVGDLGSWDTRQMFF. In DNA form, the CDR3 reads TGTGCCTGTGACGCCGTTGGGGATCTAGGCTCCTGGGACACCCGACAGATGTTTTTC.

This clone was counted a few times. One base separates it from a far larger clone, so it is likely a read error. The sample carries other DNA sequences with the same CDR3. V gene TRDV2 combines with J gene TRDJ3; 12 positions agree with TRDD3. In the absence of a J gene in TCRdb, the DNA was matched to germline to assign it here. Per germline, CDR1 GEAIGNYY and CDR2 EKD. The CDR3 is 21 amino acids. CDR3 protein: CACDTLLGDTRSSWDTRQMFF. CDR3 nucleotides: TGTGCCTGTGACACTTTACTGGGGGATACACGATCCTCCTGGGACACCCGTCAGATGTTTTTC.

This clone was seen a few times. This sequence is one base from a far larger clone and is likely a read error. The sample carries other DNA sequences with the same CDR3. The rearrangement links TRDV3 to TRDJ1, with 13 bases matching TRDD3. Matching the DNA to germline supplied the J gene, which TCRdb does not give. The germline CDR1 and CDR2 sequences are TVYSNPD and GDNSRS (reference sequence). The CDR3 extends over 17 amino acids. J was trimmed by 7 bases and V by 3 bases; bases with no gene match: 17. CDR3 bases: TGTGCCTTCCCTAGGCTACGTACTGGGGGATACGATGGTAAACTCATCTTT. This encodes CAFPRLRTGGYDGKLIF. The full variable domain, in which reference TRDV3 and TRDJ1 provide the parts outside the CDR3, is CDKVTQSSPDQTVASGSEVVLLCTYDTVYSNPDLFWYRIRPDYSFQFVFYGDNSRSEGADFTQGRFSVKHILTQKAFHLVISPVRTEDSATYYCAFPRLRTGGYDGKLIFGKGTRVTVEP.

In regard to this clone: The protein recorded in TCRdb matches a much larger clone and deviates from this DNA's translation at residue 14, suggesting a read error; the protein here is obtained by translating the DNA. The V and J genes are TRDV1 and TRDJ1; 11 bases map to TRDD3. In the absence of a J gene in TCRdb, the DNA was matched to germline to assign it here. CDR3 size: 26 residues. CDR1 and CDR2 from the germline V gene are TSWWSYY and QGS. The J segment lost 0 bases and the V segment lost 3 bases, leaving 33 bases of the junction unmatched. The CDR3 reads CALGESFTFLQAPHWGIDQNTDKLIF. DNA of the CDR3: TGTGCTCTTGGGGAGTCTTTTACCTTCCTACAAGCCCCACACTGGGGGATAGACCAGAACACCGATAAACTCATCTTT.

Points on this clone: This DNA translates differently at residue 17 from the TCRdb protein, which is that of a much larger clone; a read error is likely, and the protein shown is the DNA's own translation. The chain joins TRDV3 to TRDJ1, with a possible D match to TRDD3 (6 bases). The J gene, missing from TCRdb, was assigned here through DNA to germline matching. This CDR3 has 20 amino acids. The germline V gene encodes CDR1 TVYSNPD and CDR2 GDNSRS (reference sequence). The chain's CDR3 is CAYKTYWVATVSTYTDRLIF. The CDR3 DNA sequence: TGTGCCTACAAAACCTACTGGGTTGCCACCGTATCCACTTACACCGATAGACTCATCTTT.

In this sample, this clone turned up a few times. TCRdb lists the protein of a much larger clone for this DNA, which differs at residue 9, so this is likely a read error; the protein given here is translated from the DNA itself. V gene TRDV1 combines with J gene TRDJ1, with 8 bases matching TRDD3. As TCRdb names no J gene, one was assigned here on the basis of a DNA match to germline. The CDR3 runs to 29 residues. CDR1 is TSWWSYY, CDR2 QGS, per germline. The J segment lost 0 bases and the V segment lost 2 bases, leaving 44 bases of the junction unmatched. CDR3 sequence: CALGETVGLLWYWGPRPLSQLLYTDKLIF. The DNA for the CDR3 is TGTGCTCTTGGGGAAACTGTCGGCCTCCTTTGGTACTGGGGGCCCCGGCCCTTGTCCCAGCTTTTGTACACCGATAAACTCATCTTT.

This clone was observed a handful of times. Only one base separates this from a far larger clonotype, so it likely reflects a read error. The sample has other DNA sequences that encode this CDR3 too. The chain carries TRDV3 and TRDJ1; 8 nucleotides line up with TRDD3. Germline values: CDR1 TVYSNPD, CDR2 GDNSRS (reference sequence). The CDR3 has 18 amino acids. The DNA of the CDR3 is TGCGCCTACACAAGGCGGGGGATAAGAAACAGGTACACCGATAAACTCATCTTT. Protein: CAYTRRGIRNRYTDKLIF.

This clone showed up many times. The protein given by TCRdb reflects a much larger clone and differs at residue 8 from this DNA's translation, likely from a read error; the protein shown is the DNA's translation. This chain connects TRDV2 to TRDJ1; 9 nucleotides agree with TRDD3. No J gene was available from TCRdb, and it was assigned here by a germline match of the DNA. This CDR3 spans 18 amino acids. Looked up from germline, CDR1 is GEAIGNYY and CDR2 is EKD. The V and J ends lost 0 bases and 2 bases, in that order; junction bases with no gene match: 12. DNA of the CDR3: TGTGCCTGTGACACCGTGGGAATGCTGGGGGATGGGACCGATAAACTCATCTTT. Translated, it gives CACDTVGMLGDGTDKLIF.

A note on this clone: TCRdb lists the protein of a much larger clone for this DNA, which differs at residue 6, so this is likely a read error; the protein given here is translated from the DNA itself. The chain couples TRAV38-2/DV8 to TRDJ1; D gene ambiguous. Because TCRdb records no J gene, it was assigned here through a match of the DNA to germline. CDR1 is TSESDYY, CDR2 QEAYKQQN, per germline. The CDR3 spans 13 residues. V was shortened by 4 bases and J by 0 bases, with 7 bases between the two germline ends. CDR3 bases: TGTGCTTATAGGGGATGCTACACCGATAAACTCATCTTT. Encoded protein: CAYRGCYTDKLIF.

This clone turned up a few times. This probably arose from a read error, given a far larger clone one base away. The DNA is left out, because the CDR3 cannot be placed on it with certainty; the CDR3 is given as TCRdb lists it. No J gene was called, and the V gene is TRDV1; the listed D gene, TRDD3, was not tested against the DNA. The CDR3 region is 22 residues in length, termini included. Germline CDR1 and CDR2: TSWWSYY and QGS. The chain's CDR3 is CALGELWEGLPRLPPYWGKLIF.

This clone has at least ten counts. The J gene is TRDJ1, the V gene TRDV1, with TRDD3 identical over 8 bases. The ends lost 1 base at V and 0 bases at J; junction bases unmatched: 13. Germline V gene data show CDR1 as TSWWSYY and CDR2 as QGS. The CDR3 totals 19 residues. The CDR3: CALGEHRLGAPRYTDKLIF. The CDR3 DNA reads TGTGCTCTTGGGGAACATAGACTGGGGGCCCCACGGTACACCGATAAACTCATCTTT.

Comments on this clone: TCRdb records a much larger clone's protein for this DNA, with a difference at residue 10 that likely arises from a read error; the protein given is the translation of the DNA. The gene calls are TRDV3 and TRDJ1; a possible D gene is TRDD2 (5 bases). Assignment of the J gene here rests on matching the DNA to germline, because TCRdb gives none. V lost 2 bases to trimming and J lost 3 bases, with 19 bases between them. CDR1 is TVYSNPD, CDR2 GDNSRS, per germline (reference sequence). This CDR3 comprises 15 residues. The CDR3 DNA reads as TGTGCCTTTGACCCACCCCTACTATATGCCGATAAACTCATCTTT. This codes for CAFDPPLLYADKLIF. The variable domain in full, completed from reference TRDV3 and TRDJ1, reads CDKVTQSSPDQTVASGSEVVLLCTYDTVYSNPDLFWYRIRPDYSFQFVFYGDNSRSEGADFTQGRFSVKHILTQKAFHLVISPVRTEDSATYYCAFDPPLLYADKLIFGKGTRVTVEP.

There are a few counts of this clone. The protein in TCRdb stems from a much larger clone and differs at residue 4 from this DNA's translation, likely a read error; here the protein is translated from the DNA. This rearrangement joins TRDV2 to TRDJ1; D is undetermined. TCRdb leaves out the J gene; it was filled in here by matching the DNA to germline. The germline V gene encodes CDR1 GEAIGNYY and CDR2 EKD. V lost 6 bases and J 1 base, leaving 17 bases between the germline ends. CDR3 size: 15 residues. The CDR3 here is CACNVFSTPTDKLIF. CDR3 DNA: TGTGCCTGTAACGTCTTCTCCACCCCCACCGATAAACTCATCTTT.

This clone was detected many times. The TCRdb protein, from a much larger clone, departs from this DNA's translation at residue 11, likely by read error; the protein shown derives from the DNA. V is TRDV2 and J is TRDJ1, with 11 bases fitting TRDD3. The CDR3 extends over 20 amino acids. Per germline, CDR1 GEAIGNYY and CDR2 EKD. Trimming removed 0 bases from V and 0 bases from J; junction bases left unmatched: 14. The CDR3 DNA follows: TGTGCCTGTGACACCCCTTTACTGGGGGATATGGTCATTGACACCGATAAACTCATCTTT. It specifies CACDTPLLGDMVIDTDKLIF.